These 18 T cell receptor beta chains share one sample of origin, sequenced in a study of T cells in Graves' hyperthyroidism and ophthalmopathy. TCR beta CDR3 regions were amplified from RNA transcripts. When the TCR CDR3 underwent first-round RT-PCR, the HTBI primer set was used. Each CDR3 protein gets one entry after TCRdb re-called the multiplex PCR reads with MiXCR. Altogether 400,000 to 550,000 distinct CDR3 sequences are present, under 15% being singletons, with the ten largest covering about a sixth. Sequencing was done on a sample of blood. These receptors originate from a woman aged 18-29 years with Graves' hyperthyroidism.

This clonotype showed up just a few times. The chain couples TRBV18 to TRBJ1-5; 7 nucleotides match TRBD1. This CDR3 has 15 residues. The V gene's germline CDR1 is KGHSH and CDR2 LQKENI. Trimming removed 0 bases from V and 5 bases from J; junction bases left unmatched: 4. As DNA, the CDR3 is TGTGCCAGCTCACCACCGCTCACAGGGGATCAGCCCCAGCATTTT. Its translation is CASSPPLTGDQPQHF.

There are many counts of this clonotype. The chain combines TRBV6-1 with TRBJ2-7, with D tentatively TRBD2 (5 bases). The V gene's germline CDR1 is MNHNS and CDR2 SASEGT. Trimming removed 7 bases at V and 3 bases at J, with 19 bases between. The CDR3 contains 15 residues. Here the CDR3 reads CASTPRERSFYEQYF. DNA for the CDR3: TGTGCCAGCACCCCAAGGGAGCGGTCCTTCTACGAGCAGTACTTC.

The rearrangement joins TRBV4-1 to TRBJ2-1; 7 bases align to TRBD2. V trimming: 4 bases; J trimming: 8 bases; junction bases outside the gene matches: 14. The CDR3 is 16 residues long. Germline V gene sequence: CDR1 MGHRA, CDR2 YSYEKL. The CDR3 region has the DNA TGCGCCAGCAGCCCACTACGGGGCCGGGAGGTGTATGAGCAGTTCTTC. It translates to CASSPLRGREVYEQFF.

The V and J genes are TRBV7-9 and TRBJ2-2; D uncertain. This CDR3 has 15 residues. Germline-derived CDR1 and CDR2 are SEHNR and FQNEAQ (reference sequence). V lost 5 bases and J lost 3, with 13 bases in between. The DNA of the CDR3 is TGTGCCAGCAGCCGGGCCGGATCTTACACCGGGGAGCTGTTTTTT. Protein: CASSRAGSYTGELFF.

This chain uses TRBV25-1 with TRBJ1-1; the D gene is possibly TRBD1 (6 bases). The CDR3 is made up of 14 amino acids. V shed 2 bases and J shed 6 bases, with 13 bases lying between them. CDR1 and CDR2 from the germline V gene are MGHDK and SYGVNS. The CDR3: CASSERGGRPEAFF. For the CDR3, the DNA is TGTGCCAGCAGTGAAAGAGGGGGGCGTCCTGAAGCTTTCTTT.

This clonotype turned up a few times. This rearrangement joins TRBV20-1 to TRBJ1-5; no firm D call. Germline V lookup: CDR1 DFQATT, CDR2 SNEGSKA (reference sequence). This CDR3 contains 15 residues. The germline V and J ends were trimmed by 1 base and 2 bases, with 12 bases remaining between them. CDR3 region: CSARARDTGNQPQHF. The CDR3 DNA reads TGCAGTGCTAGAGCCCGGGATACGGGCAATCAGCCCCAGCATTTT.

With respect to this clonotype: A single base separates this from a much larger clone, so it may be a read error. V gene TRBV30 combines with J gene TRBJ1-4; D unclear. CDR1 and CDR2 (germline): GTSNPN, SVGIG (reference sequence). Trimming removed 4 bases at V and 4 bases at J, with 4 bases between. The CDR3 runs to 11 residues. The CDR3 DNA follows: TGTGCCTGGACTAGTAATGAAAAACTGTTTTTT. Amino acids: CAWTSNEKLFF.

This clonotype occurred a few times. The chain's CDR3 is CASSYSGEIQETQYF. In DNA form, the CDR3 reads TGTGCCAGCAGTTACTCGGGGGAAATCCAAGAGACCCAGTACTTC. This chain joins TRBV6-6 and TRBJ2-5, with D perhaps being TRBD1 or TRBD2 (5 bases each). The CDR3 is 15 residues long. Trimming stripped 0 bases from V and 1 base from J, with 9 bases between. Germline CDR1 MNHNY, CDR2 SVGAGI (reference sequence).

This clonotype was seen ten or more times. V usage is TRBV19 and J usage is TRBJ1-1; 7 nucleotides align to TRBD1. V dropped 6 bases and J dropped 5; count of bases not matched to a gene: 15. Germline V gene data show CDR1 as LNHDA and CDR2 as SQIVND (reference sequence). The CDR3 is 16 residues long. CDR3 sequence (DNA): TGTGCCAGTAGCCCTGAAAACAGGGGAGGAGGGACTGAAGCTTTCTTT. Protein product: CASSPENRGGGTEAFF. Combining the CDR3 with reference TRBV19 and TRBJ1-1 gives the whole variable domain DGGITQSPKYLFRKEGQNVTLSCEQNLNHDAMYWYRQDPGQGLRLIYYSQIVNDFQKGDIAEGYSVSREKKESFPLTVTSAQKNPTAFYLCASSPENRGGGTEAFFGQGTRLTVV.

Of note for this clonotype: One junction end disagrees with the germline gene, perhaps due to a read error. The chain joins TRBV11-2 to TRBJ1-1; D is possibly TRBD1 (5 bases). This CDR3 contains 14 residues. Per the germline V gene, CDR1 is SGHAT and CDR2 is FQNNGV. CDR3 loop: CASNLAGDHTEAFF. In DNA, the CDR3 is TGTGCCAGCAACTTAGCCGGGGACCACACTGAAGCTTTCTTT.

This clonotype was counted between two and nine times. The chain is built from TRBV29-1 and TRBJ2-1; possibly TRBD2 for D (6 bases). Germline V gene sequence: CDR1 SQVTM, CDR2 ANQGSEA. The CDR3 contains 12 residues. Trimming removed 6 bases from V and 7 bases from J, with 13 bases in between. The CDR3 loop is CSVDGSRNEQFF. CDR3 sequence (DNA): TGCAGCGTCGACGGGAGTAGGAATGAGCAGTTCTTC.

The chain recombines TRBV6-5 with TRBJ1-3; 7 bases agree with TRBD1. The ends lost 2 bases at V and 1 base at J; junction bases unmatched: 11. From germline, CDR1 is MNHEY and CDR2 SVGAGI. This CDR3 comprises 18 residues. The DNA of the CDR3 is TGTGCCAGCAGTTACGGTTTTTGGAGCAGGGGGTCTGGAAACACCATATATTTT. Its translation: CASSYGFWSRGSGNTIYF.

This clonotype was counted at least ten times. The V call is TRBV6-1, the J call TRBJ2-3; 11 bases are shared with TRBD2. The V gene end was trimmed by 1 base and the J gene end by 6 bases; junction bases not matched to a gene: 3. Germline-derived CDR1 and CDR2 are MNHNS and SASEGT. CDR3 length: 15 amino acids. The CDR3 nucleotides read TGTGCCAGCAGTGAAGTACTAGCGGGAGAGGATACGCAGTATTTT. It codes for CASSEVLAGEDTQYF.

DNA for the CDR3: TGTGCCAGTAGTATCAGGGGACAGCAAAATGAAAAACTGTTTTTT. Translated, it gives CASSIRGQQNEKLFF. The gene calls are TRBV19 and TRBJ1-4; 7 bases match TRBD1. The V gene end was trimmed by 3 bases and the J gene end by 5 bases; junction bases not matched to a gene: 6. This CDR3 has 15 amino acids. The germline CDR1 and CDR2 sequences are LNHDA and SQIVND (reference sequence).

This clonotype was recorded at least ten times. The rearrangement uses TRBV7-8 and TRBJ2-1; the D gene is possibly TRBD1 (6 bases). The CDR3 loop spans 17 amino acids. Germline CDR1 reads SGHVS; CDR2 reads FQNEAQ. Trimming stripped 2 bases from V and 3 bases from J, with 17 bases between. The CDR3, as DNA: TGTGCCAGCAGCTTATCCCTACCGGACAGTTTCTACAATGAGCAGTTCTTC. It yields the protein CASSLSLPDSFYNEQFF.

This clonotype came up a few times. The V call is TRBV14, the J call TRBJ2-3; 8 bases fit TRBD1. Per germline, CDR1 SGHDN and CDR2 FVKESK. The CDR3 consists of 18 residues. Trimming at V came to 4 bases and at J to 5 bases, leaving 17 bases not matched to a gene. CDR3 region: CASSLQIRYGTGEDTQYF. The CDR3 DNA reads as TGTGCCAGCAGCCTCCAAATTAGGTACGGGACAGGAGAAGATACGCAGTATTTT.

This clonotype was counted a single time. CDR3 amino acids: CASSPREAKNIQYF. Here the CDR3 DNA reads TGTGCCAGCAGTCCCCGGGAAGCCAAAAACATTCAGTACTTC. This sequence joins TRBV27 and TRBJ2-4, with D perhaps matching TRBD2 (5 bases). The CDR3 sequence is 14 residues long. Germline values: CDR1 MNHEY, CDR2 SMNVEV (reference sequence). Trimming left V 5 bases short and J 0 bases short, with 8 bases between.

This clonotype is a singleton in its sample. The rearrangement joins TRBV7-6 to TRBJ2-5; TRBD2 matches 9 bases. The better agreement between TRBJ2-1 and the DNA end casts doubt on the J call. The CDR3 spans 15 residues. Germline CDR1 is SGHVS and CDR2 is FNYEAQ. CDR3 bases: TGTGCCAGCAGCCGACGACTAGCGGTACAAGAGACCCAGTTCTTC. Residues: CASSRRLAVQETQFF.